The entry below gives a single T cell receptor (beta chain) sequence along with its context. Its antigen remains unidentified. The data were taken from a study of cytomegalovirus exposure and HLA in healthy donors. Whole-study results and caveats: Later on, an analysis tied approximately 17,000 TCR beta sequences to HLA alleles at 0.05 false discovery rate.

In germline, CDR1 is MRHNA, CDR2 SNTAGT. The CDR3 covers 14 residues. The V and J ends lost 2 bases and 2 bases respectively, with 9 bases between them. Both 60 Vbeta primers and 13 Jbeta primers went into the PCR. Original data processing: Later reanalysis found approximately 80 million unique TCR beta chains, about 10 million of them shared. Profiled with immunoSEQ multiplex PCR; TCRdb holds only in-frame clones, not every one. V and J calls and clone size are copied from that table; D and trimming were computed from the DNA. This table has 150,000 to 200,000 clones, roughly four fifths appearing once.

J is TRBJ1-1 and V is TRBV6-4; D not resolved. The receptor was isolated from a man aged 18 to 29 in good health and CMV-seronegative. The specimen was PBMCs. CDR3 coding DNA: TGTGCCAGCAGTGACACCGACAATAACACTGAAGCTTTCTTT. Translating it yields CASSDTDNNTEAFF.